This TCR beta chain emerged from a study of T cells in Graves' hyperthyroidism and ophthalmopathy. Study-wide background: Peripheral blood was secured at the point of initial diagnosis, before any treatment.

Study-wide findings and caveats: Ophthalmopathy and stable hyperthyroidism were separated by a 13 V-J model.

Details on this clonotype: Its antigen is as yet unknown.

Each diagnosis was grounded in clinical symptoms, serum thyroxine and TRAb, thyroid ultrasound, and orbital computed tomography. The authors took PBMCs from 10 ml fresh peripheral blood. TCR beta CDR3 regions were amplified from RNA transcripts. The HTBI primer set served for first-round RT-PCR of the TCR CDR3. Each CDR3 protein gets one entry after TCRdb re-called the multiplex PCR reads with MiXCR. There are 400,000 to 600,000 distinct CDR3 sequences in the sample; less than 25% occur only once, and 26% lies in the top ten. The source material was blood. This receptor was identified in a man aged 18 to 29 with Graves' hyperthyroidism.

In nucleotides, the CDR3 is TGTGCCAGCAGCTGGCAGAGATCGGCCGACACTGAAGCTTTCTTT. Translated: CASSWQRSADTEAFF. J is TRBJ1-1 and V is TRBV7-8; D remains unclear. The germline gives CDR1 SGHVS, CDR2 FQNEAQ. V was pared by 4 bases and J by 3 bases, with 15 bases between. The CDR3 totals 15 residues.